Presented here are 9 T cell receptor beta chains from one specimen sequenced in a study of cytomegalovirus exposure and HLA in healthy donors. The PCR contained 60 Vbeta and 13 Jbeta primers. Method: immunoSEQ multiplex PCR; TCRdb's copy keeps in-frame clones and lacks some. The sample consists of about 200,000 clones, roughly 70% of them appearing once. Material for sequencing was PBMCs. Receptors were obtained from a man aged 40-49 years in good health and CMV-seropositive.

The genes are TRBV7-2 and TRBJ2-3, with a weak D call TRBD2 (5 bases). The CDR3 totals 14 residues. V lost 6 bases and J 0 bases, leaving 10 bases between the germline ends. Germline CDR1 SGHTA, CDR2 FQGNSA. CDR3 coding DNA: TGTGCCAGCAGTTGGCGGGCTAGCACAGATACGCAGTATTTT. This sequence encodes CASSWRASTDTQYF. Filled out from reference TRBV7-2 and TRBJ2-3, the complete variable domain reads GAGVSQSPSNKVTEKGKDVELRCDPISGHTALYWYRQSLGQGLEFLIYFQGNSAPDKSGLPSDRFSAERTGGSVSTLTIQRTQQEDSAVYLCASSWRASTDTQYFGPGTRLTVL.

The rearrangement joins TRBV4-1 to TRBJ2-2; the match to TRBD2 covers 10 bases. The CDR3 consists of 16 residues. V shed 4 bases and J 4 bases; nucleotides not matched to a gene: 6. CDR1 MGHRA and CDR2 YSYEKL come from the germline V gene. CDR3 in amino acids: CASSRRTSGSTGELFF. Here the CDR3 DNA reads TGCGCCAGCAGCCGACGGACTAGCGGATCCACCGGGGAGCTGTTTTTT.

The chain links TRBV5-1 to TRBJ2-3, with D tentatively TRBD2 (6 bases). The CDR3 length is 16 residues. The germline V gene has CDR1 SGHRS and CDR2 YFSETQ. Trimming removed 3 bases from V and 2 bases from J, with 16 bases in between. CDR3 DNA sequence: TGCGCCAGCAGCTCTGGGACTTCCCTAGCCACAGATACGCAGTATTTT. Its translation: CASSSGTSLATDTQYF.

V is TRBV25-1 and J is TRBJ2-3, with 9 bases that match TRBD1. The CDR3 extends over 17 amino acids. Germline CDR1 MGHDK, CDR2 SYGVNS. The ends lost 3 bases at V and 1 base at J; junction bases unmatched: 8. CDR3 protein: CASSEVTGGRGTDTQYF. The CDR3 DNA sequence: TGTGCCAGCAGTGAGGTCACAGGGGGCCGGGGCACAGATACGCAGTATTTT.

As regards this clone: The junction and the germline gene differ at one end; a read error may be behind it. The J gene is TRBJ1-2, the V gene TRBV28; weak D call: TRBD1 (6 bases). CDR1 is MDHEN and CDR2 is SYDVKM in the germline V gene. CDR3 length: 12 residues. CDR3: CASSLIRGGYAF. The CDR3 bases are TGTGCCAGCAGTTTAATAAGGGGGGGCTACGCCTTC.

The sample holds a few counts of this clone. The chain combines TRBV7-9 with TRBJ1-2; perhaps TRBD1 as D (5 bases). Per the germline V gene, CDR1 is SEHNR and CDR2 is FQNEAQ (reference sequence). This CDR3 is 15 amino acids long. V gave up 3 bases and J gave up 6 bases, with 17 bases separating them. CDR3 in DNA: TGTGCCAGCAGCTTGCTCGGGCCCTCGGGGGATGGCTACACCTTC. Translated: CASSLLGPSGDGYTF.

DNA for the CDR3: TGTGCTAGTGCCACTCGCGGGGGCTATGGGACAGATACGCAGTATTTT. As protein: CASATRGGYGTDTQYF. The rearrangement joins TRBV12-5 to TRBJ2-3, with D possibly matching TRBD2 (7 bases). CDR3 length: 16 residues. Looked up from germline, CDR1 is LGHNT and CDR2 is FRNRAP. Trimming left V 7 bases short and J 3 bases short, with 20 bases between.

The J gene is TRBJ2-2, the V gene TRBV9, with D hard to call. The length of the CDR3 is 13 residues. Germline-derived CDR1 and CDR2 are SGDLS and YYNGEE. Between the trimmed V and J ends, which lost 4 bases and 4 bases, there was a span of 8 bases. The CDR3 region has the DNA TGTGCCAGCAGCCTGCGATCCACCGGGGAGCTGTTTTTT. Translating it yields CASSLRSTGELFF.

The CDR3 protein is CASSEAGGLTEAFF. CDR3 nucleotide sequence: TGTGCCAGCAGTGAAGCGGGGGGTCTTACTGAAGCTTTCTTT. The gene calls are TRBV2 and TRBJ1-1, with D tentatively TRBD1 (5 bases). The length of the CDR3 is 14 residues. V was cut by 0 bases and J by 5 bases, with 10 bases left in between. CDR1 is SNHLY and CDR2 is FYNNEI in the germline V gene.